The 20 T cell receptor beta chains listed next were all sequenced from one sample in a study of PD-L1 blockade in urothelial cancer. Data came from immunoSEQ multiplex PCR; TCRdb stores just in-frame clones and leaves some out. The sample lists roughly 50,000 clones, about 85% seen once, with about 15% in the top ten. Time point here: pretreatment peripheral blood. The starting material was PBMCs, obtained around atezolizumab (anti-PD-L1) treatment. The receptor set was obtained from a man in his sixties or seventies with urothelial cancer.

The chain employs TRBV27 and TRBJ2-7, with 8 bases identical to TRBD1. The CDR3 is 15 residues long. Germline CDR1 reads MNHEY; CDR2 reads SMNVEV (reference sequence). V gave up 5 bases and J gave up 3 bases; unmatched junction bases: 9. CDR3 nucleotide sequence: TGTGCCAGCAGTCCCGAGGGACAGGCGTACTACGAGCAGTACTTC. Translated, it gives CASSPEGQAYYEQYF.

CDR3 sequence (DNA): TGTGCCAGCAAGGTTCAGGGCCTCTACGAGCAGTACTTC. Protein sequence: CASKVQGLYEQYF. The gene calls are TRBV2 and TRBJ2-7, with a weak D call TRBD1 (5 bases). V was pared by 7 bases and J by 3 bases, with 13 bases between. Germline V gene sequence: CDR1 SNHLY, CDR2 FYNNEI. This CDR3 region has 13 residues. The full variable domain, with the rest looked up from reference TRBV2 and TRBJ2-7, is EPEVTQTPSHQVTQMGQEVILRCVPISNHLYFYWYRQILGQKVEFLVSFYNNEISEKSEIFDDQFSVERPDGSNFTLKIRSTKLEDSAMYFCASKVQGLYEQYFGPGTRLTVT.

The V call is TRBV18, the J call TRBJ1-3; TRBD1 matches 8 bases. With 3 bases clipped from V and 3 bases from J, the junction kept 7 bases outside the gene matches. Germline CDR1 and CDR2: KGHSH and LQKENI. The length of the CDR3 is 16 residues. The CDR3 spells CASSPTTGVGGNTIYF. The DNA of the CDR3 is TGTGCCAGCTCACCGACGACAGGGGTGGGTGGAAACACCATATATTTT.

This chain connects TRBV27 to TRBJ1-3; D is uncertain. Germline assignment: CDR1 MNHEY and CDR2 SMNVEV (reference sequence). V gave up 2 bases and J gave up 4 bases, with 6 bases separating them. CDR3 size: 13 residues. The DNA for the CDR3 is TGTGCCAGCAGTTTAATGGGCGGAAACACCATATATTTT. Encoded protein: CASSLMGGNTIYF.

The chain uses TRBV19 and TRBJ2-1; D is uncertain. The V end was cut by 3 bases, the J end by 3 bases, with 6 bases between. CDR3 length: 13 residues. CDR1 LNHDA and CDR2 SQIVND come from the germline V gene (reference sequence). For the CDR3, the DNA is TGTGCCAGTAGTATTTCCCGCTACAATGAGCAGTTCTTC. The encoded protein is CASSISRYNEQFF.

V is TRBV29-1 and J is TRBJ2-7; the D is unclear. Between the trimmed V and J ends, which lost 4 bases and 3 bases, there was a span of 16 bases. In germline, CDR1 is SQVTM, CDR2 ANQGSEA. This CDR3 spans 14 amino acids. For the CDR3, the DNA is TGCAGCGTTGGGCAGGTCCTATCAATCTACGAGCAGTACTTC. Protein: CSVGQVLSIYEQYF.

Only one count was recorded for this clone. The V gene is TRBV5-1, the J gene TRBJ2-6; 8 bases are shared with TRBD2. J lost 0 bases, V lost 7 bases, and 15 bases had no gene match. From germline, CDR1 is SGHRS and CDR2 YFSETQ. The CDR3 sequence is 19 residues long. CDR3 coding DNA: TGCGCCAGCCGTCTCTTGGCGGGAGGACCCAGCTCTGGGGCCAACGTCCTGACTTTC. Protein sequence: CASRLLAGGPSSGANVLTF.

The sample holds one count of this clone. This rearrangement joins TRBV19 to TRBJ2-1, with TRBD2 as a possible D gene (6 bases). CDR1 LNHDA and CDR2 SQIVND come from the germline V gene (reference sequence). The CDR3 runs to 15 residues. The V gene lost 5 bases and the J gene lost 14 bases, with 25 bases spanning the gap. The CDR3 DNA reads as TGTGCCAGTAGTGGGGCGACCGGGACTCACTCAAGAAAGTTCTTC. Amino acids: CASSGATGTHSRKFF.

This chain joins TRBV12-1 and TRBJ2-5; the DNA was not compared with TRBD1, the D call given in the table. TRBV12-1 is designated a pseudogene. The CDR3 covers 17 residues. The DNA for the CDR3 is TGTGCCAGCAGCCTACAACCACAGGGGCTGGGGGTAGAGACCCAGTACTTC. Protein product: CASSLQPQGLGVETQYF.

J is TRBJ2-2 and V is TRBV6-5; the D is unclear. The CDR3 has 16 amino acids. Germline values: CDR1 MNHEY, CDR2 SVGAGI. V gave up 2 bases and J gave up 4 bases, with 14 bases separating them. This CDR3 reads CASSYRQPRGTGELFF. The CDR3 nucleotides read TGTGCCAGCAGTTACCGGCAGCCCCGAGGCACCGGGGAGCTGTTTTTT.

This chain connects TRBV15 to TRBJ2-3, with 9 nucleotides matching TRBD1. V dropped 4 bases and J dropped 0; count of bases not matched to a gene: 8. Germline V gene data show CDR1 as LNHNV and CDR2 as YYDKDF (reference sequence). The CDR3 is 17 residues long. CDR3 residues: CATSKGTGGLSTDTQYF. The CDR3 nucleotides are TGTGCCACCAGCAAAGGTACAGGGGGCCTAAGCACAGATACGCAGTATTTT.

This chain uses TRBV6-5 with TRBJ2-3; TRBD2 is a possible D gene (6 bases). The CDR3 has 14 amino acids. V lost 6 bases and J 14 bases, leaving 24 bases between the germline ends. CDR1 and CDR2 from the germline V gene are MNHEY and SVGAGI. CDR3: CASRPGDGERYAYF. DNA of the CDR3: TGTGCCAGCAGGCCGGGAGATGGAGAGAGATACGCGTATTTT.

The chain couples TRBV7-2 to TRBJ2-3, with D perhaps matching TRBD2 (6 bases). The V end lost 4 bases, the J end lost 1 base, and 15 bases lay between the germline ends. The germline V gene encodes CDR1 SGHTA and CDR2 FQGNSA. The CDR3 totals 16 residues. Here the CDR3 reads CASSWLGGARTDTQYF. As DNA, the CDR3 is TGTGCCAGCAGCTGGCTGGGAGGAGCCCGCACAGATACGCAGTATTTT.

This clone was seen only once. The chain recombines TRBV28 with TRBJ2-3, with TRBD1 as a possible D gene (6 bases). Trimming removed 5 bases from V and 14 bases from J, with 23 bases in between. In germline, CDR1 is MDHEN, CDR2 SYDVKM. There are 14 residues in the CDR3. CDR3 bases: TGTGCCAGCAGTACCCGGACAGAGCACAGATACGCGTATTTT. This codes for CASSTRTEHRYAYF.

This clone appeared once. This chain connects TRBV25-1 to TRBJ1-2; 9 nucleotides line up with TRBD1. The germline V gene encodes CDR1 MGHDK and CDR2 SYGVNS. V lost 6 bases and J lost 2; bases outside the gene matches: 4. The CDR3 covers 14 residues. The DNA of the CDR3 is TGTGCCAGCAGCTCCGGGACAGGGAACTATGGCTACACCTTC. Protein sequence: CASSSGTGNYGYTF.

The J gene is TRBJ2-3, the V gene TRBV27, with D perhaps TRBD1 (5 bases). Germline CDR1 and CDR2: MNHEY and SMNVEV (reference sequence). The CDR3 has 14 amino acids. Trimming left V 5 bases short and J 5 bases short, with 14 bases between. DNA for the CDR3: TGTGCCAGCAGTCCGTCGATTAGGGGAGATACGCAGTATTTT. It encodes CASSPSIRGDTQYF.

The V and J genes are TRBV9 and TRBJ1-4; maybe TRBD1 (6 bases). Germline V gene sequence: CDR1 SGDLS, CDR2 YYNGEE. CDR3 length: 15 amino acids. V shed 3 bases and J shed 7 bases, with 16 bases lying between them. The DNA for the CDR3 is TGTGCCAGCAGCGCCCGAGGGGGGGGGAGTGAAAAACTGTTTTTT. This encodes CASSARGGGSEKLFF.

In DNA form, the CDR3 reads TGTGCCAGCAGCCGATCGTGGGGGACAGCCGACGAGCAGTACTTC. Translated, it gives CASSRSWGTADEQYF. The chain is built from TRBV4-2 and TRBJ2-7; TRBD1 aligns across 7 bases. This CDR3 has 15 residues. Germline loops: CDR1 LGHNA, CDR2 YNFKEQ. Germline trimming cut 4 bases from V and 5 bases from J; bases unmatched to any gene: 11.

J is TRBJ1-2 and V is TRBV5-5, with D perhaps matching TRBD1 (6 bases). Germline V gene lookup returns CDR1 SGHKS and CDR2 YYEKEE (reference sequence). The length of the CDR3 is 13 residues. Trimming pared 4 bases from V and 2 bases from J, leaving 9 bases between. CDR3 amino acids: CASSPGQNYGYTF. The DNA for the CDR3 is TGTGCCAGCAGCCCGGGACAAAACTATGGCTACACCTTC.

This rearrangement joins TRBV25-1 to TRBJ1-2; 12 nucleotides align to TRBD1. CDR1 is MGHDK, CDR2 SYGVNS, per germline. The J segment lost 6 bases and the V segment lost 6 bases, leaving 14 bases of the junction unmatched. The CDR3 runs 17 residues. The chain's CDR3 is CASRPTGQGARSDGYTF. In nucleotides, the CDR3 is TGTGCCAGCAGACCCACGGGACAGGGGGCGCGGTCCGATGGCTACACCTTC.